The rows below give T cell receptor beta chains drawn from one sample of a study of blood T cells in healthy people across ages. TCRdb reprocessed the 5' RACE reads via MiXCR and lists one record per CDR3 protein. The table shows hundreds of thousands of distinct CDR3 sequences, with approximately 29% occurring only once. The sequencing sample was made of blood. The receptors were gathered from a woman of 80 years or more in good health. Each CDR3 is given with its conserved first and last residue. Rows may omit the clone size; those that give it use once, few, many or a size class.

many TRBJ1-6 TRBV3-1 14 CASSRNRGNSPLHF
many TRBJ2-7 TRBV11-1 11 CASSRNTGQYF
many TRBJ2-3 TRBV24-1 18 CATSDLGRRPGDTDTQYF
few TRBJ1-5 TRBV15 16 CATSRDRGARNQPQHF
many TRBJ2-5 TRBV7-6 15 CASSPRTSSQETQYF
many TRBJ1-6 TRBV20-1 17 CSARDFEDSIWNSPLHF
few TRBJ1-6 TRBV3-1 20 CASSPVGRSLLSSYNSPLHF
many TRBJ2-5 TRBV24-1 11 CATGARETQYF
- TRBJ2-7 TRBV5-6 17 CASSLDPGTDRSYEQYF
many TRBJ1-4 TRBV9 15 CASSVGEATNEKLFF
- TRBJ2-7 TRBV7-2 13 CTNRNRGHYEQYF
many TRBJ2-6 TRBV3-1 17 CASSQQPGPSGANVLTF
many TRBJ2-7 TRBV20-1 13 CSARRGLNYEQYF
- TRBJ1-1 TRBV10-3 15 CAIKASGQVNTEAFF
- TRBJ1-1 TRBV12-3/TRBV12-4 13 CASSSGTEKGAFF
many TRBJ2-1 TRBV3-1 16 CASSPPNGGFYNEQFF
many TRBJ2-5 TRBV7-9 15 CASSLGDSRQETQYF
- TRBJ1-1 TRBV24-1 13 CATRGGGVTEAFF
many TRBJ1-6 TRBV4-1 16 CASSDIDRAVGSPLHF
once TRBJ2-5 TRBV18 13 CAGSPQRTLWQYF
few TRBJ1-2 TRBV14 15 CASSQQEGMYGGYTF
few TRBJ1-2 TRBV28 14 CASSLLGTVHGYTF
few TRBJ1-1 TRBV20-1 15 CSAGKGRSMNTEAFF
many TRBJ2-3 TRBV4-2 15 CASSSRTSGGDTQYF
- TRBJ2-1 TRBV30 17 CAWSRKSGTSGGNEQFF
- TRBJ1-2 TRBV4-3 16 CASSQDRESLNYGYTF
many TRBJ1-2 TRBV11-2 15 CASSLWGAGYHGYTF
few TRBJ1-5 TRBV20-1 13 CSALGTAEGPQHF
- TRBJ2-4 TRBV5-1 16 CASSQLAGPAKNIQYF
many TRBJ2-1 TRBV29-1 13 CSVVFRGDNEQFF
many TRBJ2-5 TRBV29-1 17 CSVETKTSGANKETQYF
many TRBJ1-5 TRBV12-3/TRBV12-4 13 CASSSEGYQPQHF
many TRBJ2-1 TRBV6-6 16 CASSYSSSGGDNEQFF
few TRBJ1-6 TRBV6-6 14 CASSFRAGDSPLHF